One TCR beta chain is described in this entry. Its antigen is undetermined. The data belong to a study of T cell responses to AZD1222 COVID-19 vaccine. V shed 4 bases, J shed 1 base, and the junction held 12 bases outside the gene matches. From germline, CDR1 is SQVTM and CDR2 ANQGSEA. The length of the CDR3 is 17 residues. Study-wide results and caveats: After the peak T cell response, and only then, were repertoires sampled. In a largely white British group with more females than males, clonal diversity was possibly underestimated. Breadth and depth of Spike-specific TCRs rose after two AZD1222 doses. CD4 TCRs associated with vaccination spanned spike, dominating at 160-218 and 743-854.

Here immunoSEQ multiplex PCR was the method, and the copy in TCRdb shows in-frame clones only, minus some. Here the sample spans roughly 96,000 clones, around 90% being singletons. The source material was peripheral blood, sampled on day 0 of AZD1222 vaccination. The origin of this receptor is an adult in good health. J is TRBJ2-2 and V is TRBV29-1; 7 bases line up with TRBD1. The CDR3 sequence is CSVAPAGRTGNTGELFF. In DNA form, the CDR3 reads TGCAGCGTTGCCCCCGCAGGCAGGACAGGGAACACCGGGGAGCTGTTTTTT.